This T cell receptor beta chain came from a study of cytomegalovirus exposure and HLA in healthy donors. On this clone itself: Its antigen is not identified.

The germline gives CDR1 KGHSH, CDR2 LQKENI. Trimming cost V 7 bases and J 5 bases, with 14 bases left between them. CDR3 size: 13 residues. Findings and caveats of the study: The classifier reportedly diagnosed cytomegalovirus status with high sensitivity and specificity. What a later analysis showed was that several of the most significant clusters appeared linked to common viral pathogens. Among the CMV-associated chains, three were confirmed in vitro as specific for CMV antigens. Listed as cytomegalovirus-associated were 150 or so TCR beta chains.

The study ran its PCR with 60 Vbeta and 13 Jbeta primers. The repertoire was sequenced with immunoSEQ multiplex PCR; TCRdb's copy has only in-frame clones and lacks some. Of over 150,000 clones in the sample, 79% are singletons; the top ten hold approximately 1.5%. Sequenced sample: PBMCs. This chain uses TRBV18 with TRBJ2-5; no definite D call. The receptor comes from a girl aged 5 to 17 in good health and CMV-seropositive. This chain's CDR3 is CASCRVASETQYF. CDR3 bases: TGTGCCAGCTGTCGGGTGGCGTCGGAGACCCAGTACTTC.